The clone carrying this T cell receptor beta chain appeared a few times. It is unclear where the CDR3 begins or ends on the DNA, so no DNA is shown, and the CDR3 is as TCRdb lists it. The data originate from a study of CD4 and CD8 cells across lung adenocarcinoma regions. TCRdb called the PCR reads again in MiXCR, with one record for every CDR3 protein. The sample lists around 23,000 distinct CDR3 sequences, around 53% occurring once. The patients had localized lung adenocarcinoma, a non-small cell subtype. Germline loops: CDR1 MNHEY, CDR2 SVGAGI. The CDR3 length is 12 residues, termini included. The sequencing input was CD8+ T cells from the center of a lung tumor. The chain is built from TRBV6-5 and TRBJ2-2. The TCR sequence derives from a male donor with lung adenocarcinoma. The CD4 and CD8 labels of this study may be unreliable. The CDR3 sequence is CASSSSAGELFF.